The clone carrying this T cell receptor beta chain was detected only a few times. The antigen is undetermined. Vbeta (60) and Jbeta (13) primers were used in the PCR. This table comes from immunoSEQ multiplex PCR, and its TCRdb copy is limited to in-frame clones, with some not included. The sample shows under 120,000 clones, 74% of them seen only once. Germline CDR1 reads ENHRY; CDR2 reads SYGVKD. CDR3 size: 17 residues. The entry originates in a study of cytomegalovirus exposure and HLA in healthy donors. Findings of the study overall: Through in vitro validation, three CMV-associated chains were shown to be specific for CMV antigens.

This chain connects TRBV10-3 to TRBJ2-5, with 9 nucleotides matching TRBD2. The closer fit of TRBJ2-7 to the DNA end suggests the J call may be wrong. Material for sequencing was PBMCs. This sequence originates from a middle-aged man in good health and CMV-seropositive. CDR3 in amino acids: CAISESMGIAGENEQYF. In nucleotides, the CDR3 is TGTGCCATCAGTGAGTCGATGGGGATAGCGGGAGAAAACGAGCAGTACTTC.